The 17 T cell receptor beta chains below come from one sample, sequenced in a study of persistence of HIV-infected CD4 T cells. This nonspecific control used anti-CD3/anti-CD28 bead stimulation of CD4+ T cells. Sorting of responding CD4+ T cells relied on upregulated CD40 ligand together with CD69. The immunoSEQ assay was version 4, run in survey mode. Clones were read by immunoSEQ multiplex PCR, and TCRdb kept only the in-frame ones, dropping some. The sample comprises about 46,000 clones, 85% to 90% of which are singletons, and about 3.5% rests with the top ten. No antigen has been identified for these receptors. Sequencing used CD4+ T cells sorted from PBMCs after roughly 18-hour stimulation, obtained from a patient who received antiretroviral therapy. Receptor source: an adult woman with HIV who was CMV-seropositive.

The chain recombines TRBV7-6 with TRBJ1-3; 8 nucleotides align to TRBD1. Germline-derived CDR1 and CDR2 are SGHVS and FNYEAQ. The CDR3 is 14 residues long. Germline trimming cut 5 bases from V and 7 bases from J; bases unmatched to any gene: 7. This CDR3 reads CASSQTQGANTIYF. CDR3 sequence (DNA): TGTGCCAGCAGCCAAACCCAGGGGGCCAACACCATATATTTT.

V is TRBV19 and J is TRBJ1-5; D unresolved. The V gene lost 10 bases and the J gene lost 4 bases, with 17 bases spanning the gap. CDR3 length equals 14 residues. Germline loops: CDR1 LNHDA, CDR2 SQIVND (reference sequence). The CDR3 region is CATAGRALNQPQHF. The CDR3 DNA reads as TGTGCCACCGCCGGAAGAGCATTGAATCAGCCCCAGCATTTT.

This clone was recorded once. V is TRBV27 and J is TRBJ2-2, with D tentatively TRBD1 (5 bases). From germline, CDR1 is MNHEY and CDR2 SMNVEV (reference sequence). V gave up 5 bases and J gave up 6 bases, with 16 bases separating them. CDR3 length equals 15 residues. CDR3 DNA: TGTGCCAGCAGTCCCGGCAGGGATAGGCCCGGGGAGCTGTTTTTT. Translation: CASSPGRDRPGELFF.

This clone was found a few times. The rearrangement links TRBV2 to TRBJ1-3; D is possibly TRBD1 (6 bases). CDR3 length: 14 amino acids. V was cut by 7 bases and J by 0 bases, with 10 bases left in between. In germline, CDR1 is SNHLY, CDR2 FYNNEI. The DNA for the CDR3 is TGTGCCAGCATGCTACAGGGCTCTGGAAACACCATATATTTT. Its translation is CASMLQGSGNTIYF.

This rearrangement joins TRBV2 to TRBJ2-2; 8 nucleotides agree with TRBD1. Germline values: CDR1 SNHLY, CDR2 FYNNEI. The junction had 1 base not matched to a gene; V was cut back by 7 bases and J by 3 bases. The CDR3 consists of 13 residues. Written as DNA, the CDR3 is TGTGCCAGCAAGGACAGGGACACCGGGGAGCTGTTTTTT. It translates to CASKDRDTGELFF.

This CDR3 is CASRPQGAGNTEAFF. CDR3 in DNA: TGTGCCAGCAGACCCCAGGGAGCAGGGAACACTGAAGCTTTCTTT. V and J are TRBV7-9 and TRBJ1-1; tentatively, D is TRBD1 (5 bases). Germline CDR1 and CDR2: SEHNR and FQNEAQ (reference sequence). CDR3 length: 15 residues. V dropped 6 bases and J dropped 1 base, with 15 bases sitting between them.

The CDR3 protein is CASRSGGMETQYF. The DNA for the CDR3 is TGTGCCAGCAGGTCAGGGGGGATGGAGACCCAGTACTTC. This sequence joins TRBV2 and TRBJ2-5, with a weak D call TRBD1 (7 bases). This CDR3 contains 13 residues. Looked up from germline, CDR1 is SNHLY and CDR2 is FYNNEI. V was trimmed by 6 bases and J by 5 bases, leaving 13 bases between them.

The chain links TRBV7-9 to TRBJ1-1; no clear D. CDR1 and CDR2 from the germline V gene are SEHNR and FQNEAQ (reference sequence). CDR3 size: 14 residues. Trimming left V 4 bases short and J 1 base short, with 10 bases between. The CDR3 region has the DNA TGTGCCAGCAGCTCCGACACCTCGAACACTGAAGCTTTCTTT. Encoded protein: CASSSDTSNTEAFF.

The V and J genes are TRBV28 and TRBJ1-1; D perhaps matches TRBD1 (6 bases). Deletions cut 7 bases from V and 0 bases from J, with 12 bases between. The CDR3 spans 14 residues. The germline V gene has CDR1 MDHEN and CDR2 SYDVKM. CDR3 in DNA: TGTGCCAGCACCTTAGGGGGGATGAACACTGAAGCTTTCTTT. Translating gives CASTLGGMNTEAFF.

The chain joins TRBV6-1 to TRBJ1-6, with D possibly TRBD1 on 5 matching bases. The germline V and J ends were trimmed by 2 bases and 5 bases, with 13 bases remaining between them. This CDR3 has 16 amino acids. CDR1 is MNHNS and CDR2 is SASEGT in the germline V gene. The CDR3 loop is CASSERQSSHNSPLHF. As DNA, the CDR3 is TGTGCCAGCAGTGAAAGACAGTCTAGTCATAATTCACCCCTCCACTTT.

The chain joins TRBV27 to TRBJ2-1, with 10 bases that match TRBD1. The V and J ends lost 4 bases and 4 bases, in that order; junction bases with no gene match: 4. CDR1 is MNHEY and CDR2 is SMNVEV in the germline V gene (reference sequence). CDR3 length equals 15 residues. CDR3 nucleotides: TGTGCCAGCAGTTCCCCGGGACAGGGGTACAATGAGCAGTTCTTC. Residues: CASSSPGQGYNEQFF.

The chain has TRBV7-2 and TRBJ1-3, with 8 bases identical to TRBD1. The CDR3 consists of 15 residues. Trimming took 4 bases from V and 2 from J; bases not matched to a gene: 4. The germline gives CDR1 SGHTA, CDR2 FQGNSA. The CDR3 spells CASSSADRAGNTIYF. The CDR3 coding sequence is TGTGCCAGCAGCTCCGCGGACAGGGCTGGAAACACCATATATTTT.

The chain links TRBV14 to TRBJ2-2; D remains unclear. Trimming cost V 4 bases and J 6 bases, with 12 bases left between them. This CDR3 region has 14 residues. CDR1 is SGHDN, CDR2 FVKESK, per germline. In nucleotides, the CDR3 is TGTGCCAGCAGCCCAGTAGGGATGGCCGGGGAGCTGTTTTTT. Encoded protein: CASSPVGMAGELFF.

The chain couples TRBV5-1 to TRBJ1-1, with 7 bases aligning to TRBD1. Per germline, CDR1 SGHRS and CDR2 YFSETQ. The CDR3 runs 16 residues. Unmatched junction bases numbered 10, after V lost 5 bases and J lost 0 bases. The CDR3 protein is CASSQRDRAMNTEAFF. The CDR3 DNA reads as TGCGCCAGCAGTCAGAGGGACAGAGCCATGAACACTGAAGCTTTCTTT.

The V gene is TRBV25-1, the J gene TRBJ1-4, with D perhaps TRBD1 (5 bases). The CDR3 extends over 15 amino acids. Germline values: CDR1 MGHDK, CDR2 SYGVNS. V was shortened by 3 bases and J by 0 bases, with 8 bases between the two germline ends. CDR3 nucleotide sequence: TGTGCCAGCAGTGACGACAGATCAACTAATGAAAAACTGTTTTTT. As protein: CASSDDRSTNEKLFF.

The rearrangement joins TRBV24-1 to TRBJ1-1; 11 bases match TRBD1. Germline V CDR1 and CDR2: KGHDR, SFDVKD. Losses at the gene ends were 3 bases for V and 7 bases for J; bases not matched to a gene: 9. CDR3 length: 16 amino acids. CDR3 sequence (DNA): TGTGCCACCAGTGATCCAAGGACAGGGGGCGCCGGTGAAGCTTTCTTT. Its protein product is CATSDPRTGGAGEAFF.

This rearrangement joins TRBV6-5 to TRBJ1-4; D is undetermined. The V gene lost 3 bases and the J gene lost 2 bases, with 7 bases spanning the gap. The CDR3 has 14 residues. CDR1 is MNHEY and CDR2 is SVGAGI in the germline V gene. CDR3 loop: CASSYSRTNEKLFF. The CDR3 bases are TGTGCCAGCAGTTATTCACGGACTAATGAAAAACTGTTTTTT.